These 22 T cell receptor beta chains came from one sample sequenced in a study of T cells in Graves' hyperthyroidism and ophthalmopathy. Regions amplified from RNA transcripts were the TCR beta CDR3 regions. In the first-round RT-PCR of the TCR CDR3, the HTBI primer set was used. TCRdb re-called the multiplex PCR reads with MiXCR, one entry per CDR3 protein. In the table there are 600,000 or so distinct CDR3 sequences, 46% of which are singletons. The material sequenced was peripheral blood or thyroid tissue (not recorded which). These receptors were collected from a woman younger than 35 with Graves' hyperthyroidism.

Only a few counts were recorded for this clonotype. This chain connects TRBV29-1 to TRBJ2-5; tentatively, D is TRBD2 (5 bases). V was trimmed by 7 bases and J by 2 bases, leaving 11 bases between them. Germline V gene data show CDR1 as SQVTM and CDR2 as ANQGSEA. This CDR3 has 12 residues. The CDR3 sequence: CSAGRGQETQYF. The CDR3 DNA sequence: TGCAGCGCTGGACGGGGACAAGAGACCCAGTACTTC.

This clonotype came up a few times. This sequence joins TRBV2 and TRBJ1-2, with 10 bases matching TRBD1. The junction had 2 bases not matched to a gene; V was cut back by 7 bases and J by 6 bases. CDR1 is SNHLY and CDR2 is FYNNEI in the germline V gene. CDR3 length: 12 amino acids. This CDR3 reads CASTGTGDGYTF. CDR3 DNA sequence: TGTGCCAGCACCGGGACAGGGGATGGCTACACCTTC. Complete variable domain (other parts from reference TRBV2 and TRBJ1-2): EPEVTQTPSHQVTQMGQEVILRCVPISNHLYFYWYRQILGQKVEFLVSFYNNEISEKSEIFDDQFSVERPDGSNFTLKIRSTKLEDSAMYFCASTGTGDGYTFGSGTRLTVV.

This clonotype has a handful of counts. This chain links TRBV7-9 with TRBJ1-2; possibly TRBD1 for D (5 bases). V lost 7 bases and J lost 8, with 23 bases in between. Germline CDR1 is SEHNR and CDR2 is FQNEAQ (reference sequence). This CDR3 region has 15 residues. The CDR3 sequence is CASTNRVQGFAGYTF. The CDR3 bases are TGTGCCAGCACTAATCGGGTCCAGGGTTTTGCGGGCTACACCTTC.

With respect to this clonotype: A read error may produce the germline difference seen at one junction end. The rearrangement joins TRBV7-6 to TRBJ2-7; a weak D match, TRBD1 (6 bases). Looked up from germline, CDR1 is SGHVS and CDR2 is FNYEAQ. There are 14 residues in the CDR3. CDR3 sequence reads: CASSRDQGTYEQYF. The CDR3 DNA is TGCGCCAGCAGCCGGGACCAGGGGACCTACGAGCAGTACTTC.

This clonotype was detected only a few times. V and J are TRBV25-1 and TRBJ2-3; tentatively, D is TRBD1 or TRBD2 (5 bases each). The CDR3 extends over 13 amino acids. In germline, CDR1 is MGHDK, CDR2 SYGVNS. The V end lost 9 bases, the J end lost 5 bases, and 15 bases lay between the germline ends. CDR3 in amino acids: CASSLGVIDTQYF. CDR3 nucleotides: TGTGCCAGTAGCCTGGGGGTGATAGATACGCAGTATTTT.

In nucleotides, the CDR3 is TGTGCCAGCAGCTTAGCGAGCGGACACGAGCAGTACTTC. Translated: CASSLASGHEQYF. V usage is TRBV7-2 and J usage is TRBJ2-7; tentative D call: TRBD2 (5 bases). CDR3 size: 13 residues. V was cut by 0 bases and J by 5 bases, with 8 bases left in between. Germline values: CDR1 SGHTA, CDR2 FQGNSA.

On this clonotype itself: The germline gene is not matched at one end of the junction; a read error may be the cause. V and J are TRBV6-5 and TRBJ1-2; D gene unclear. This CDR3 spans 14 amino acids. CDR1 is MNHEY, CDR2 SVGAGI, per germline. The CDR3 bases are TGTGCCAGAAGTTACTCGAGAGCGGACTATGGCTACACCTTC. Translated: CARSYSRADYGYTF.

About this clonotype: A single base separates this from a much larger clone, so it may be a read error. This chain uses TRBV7-2 with TRBJ1-4; no clear D gene. Germline CDR1 is SGHTA and CDR2 is FQGNSA. This CDR3 is built from 13 residues. The CDR3 DNA reads as TGTGCCGGCAGCTTAGCACCGTTGAGAAAACTGTTTTTT. Its protein product is CAGSLAPLRKLFF.

V usage is TRBV25-1 and J usage is TRBJ1-4; 12 positions agree with TRBD1. Per the germline V gene, CDR1 is MGHDK and CDR2 is SYGVNS. V was clipped by 1 base and J by 3 bases; unmatched bases: 9. This CDR3 is built from 19 residues. CDR3 sequence: CASSESPPGQGAANEKLFF. In nucleotides, the CDR3 is TGTGCCAGCAGTGAATCTCCGCCGGGACAGGGGGCGGCTAATGAAAAACTGTTTTTT.

This clonotype occurred many times. The rearrangement links TRBV29-1 to TRBJ1-2; D ambiguous. Germline loops: CDR1 SQVTM, CDR2 ANQGSEA. Trimming removed 3 bases from V and 8 bases from J, with 10 bases in between. The CDR3 consists of 11 residues. This CDR3 is CSVDSRNGYTF. Written as DNA, the CDR3 is TGCAGCGTTGATTCGCGGAACGGCTACACCTTC.

This clonotype was picked up a small number of times. The chain has TRBV5-1 and TRBJ1-5; D unresolved. The V and J ends lost 4 bases and 2 bases respectively, with 13 bases between them. CDR1 SGHRS and CDR2 YFSETQ come from the germline V gene. This CDR3 comprises 15 residues. CDR3 in DNA: TGCGCCAGCAGCAGAAACTCAGGAGGCAATCAGCCCCAGCATTTT. Translated, it gives CASSRNSGGNQPQHF.

The chain is built from TRBV29-1 and TRBJ1-2; D is unresolved. V was pared by 0 bases and J by 8 bases, with 10 bases between. Germline loops: CDR1 SQVTM, CDR2 ANQGSEA. This CDR3 is built from 12 residues. This chain's CDR3 is CSVEDPASGYTF. Written as DNA, the CDR3 is TGCAGCGTTGAAGATCCGGCTAGCGGCTACACCTTC.

V gene TRBV15 combines with J gene TRBJ2-6; 7 nucleotides match TRBD1. Germline loops: CDR1 LNHNV, CDR2 YYDKDF (reference sequence). Losses at the gene ends were 3 bases for V and 4 bases for J; bases not matched to a gene: 6. The CDR3 length is 16 residues. CDR3 nucleotide sequence: TGTGCCACCAGCAGTAACAGGGGTTCCGGGGCCAACGTCCTGACTTTC. It encodes CATSSNRGSGANVLTF.

This sequence joins TRBV2 and TRBJ2-7, with 11 bases aligning to TRBD2. After removal of 6 bases from V and 2 bases from J, the junction contained 6 bases not matched to a gene. Germline V CDR1 and CDR2: SNHLY, FYNNEI. This CDR3 has 15 residues. This chain's CDR3 is CASSTLAGDPYEQYF. CDR3 nucleotide sequence: TGTGCCAGCAGCACACTAGCGGGAGACCCCTACGAGCAGTACTTC. Full variable domain (remainder filled in from reference TRBV2 and TRBJ2-7): EPEVTQTPSHQVTQMGQEVILRCVPISNHLYFYWYRQILGQKVEFLVSFYNNEISEKSEIFDDQFSVERPDGSNFTLKIRSTKLEDSAMYFCASSTLAGDPYEQYFGPGTRLTVT.

This clonotype has more than one count but fewer than ten. The rearrangement uses TRBV29-1 and TRBJ1-2; 7 bases agree with TRBD1. V gave up 8 bases and J gave up 8 bases; unmatched junction bases: 5. Looked up from germline, CDR1 is SQVTM and CDR2 is ANQGSEA. The CDR3 spans 10 residues. The CDR3, as DNA: TGCAGCTTAGAAGGGGGCGGCTACACCTTC. This codes for CSLEGGGYTF.

The V and J genes are TRBV10-1 and TRBJ2-2; 9 bases map to TRBD2. CDR1 is WNHNN, CDR2 SYGVQD, per germline (reference sequence). CDR3 size: 14 residues. After removal of 4 bases from V and 4 bases from J, the junction contained 1 base not matched to a gene. CDR3 region: CASSGLAATGELFF. CDR3 coding DNA: TGCGCCAGCAGTGGACTAGCGGCCACCGGGGAGCTGTTTTTT.

This chain connects TRBV27 to TRBJ1-4; D gene ambiguous. Germline lookup yields CDR1 MNHEY and CDR2 SMNVEV (reference sequence). V was clipped by 2 bases and J by 7 bases, with 11 bases between them. The CDR3 sequence is 14 residues long. CDR3 region: CASSLGQAGEKLFF. CDR3 DNA sequence: TGTGCCAGCAGTTTAGGGCAAGCTGGTGAAAAACTGTTTTTT.

The sample holds one count of this clonotype. Here the CDR3 reads CAISVEDSGVNGYTF. The CDR3 bases are TGTGCCATCAGCGTTGAAGATAGCGGGGTGAATGGCTACACCTTC. J is TRBJ1-2 and V is TRBV10-3; no reliable D call. V lost 6 bases, J lost 6 bases, and 20 bases lay in between. The V gene's germline CDR1 is ENHRY and CDR2 SYGVKD. This CDR3 region has 15 residues.

This chain links TRBV7-2 with TRBJ1-2, with D perhaps TRBD1 (6 bases). CDR3 size: 13 residues. Germline-derived CDR1 and CDR2 are SGHTA and FQGNSA. V was cut by 1 base and J by 6 bases, with 9 bases left in between. CDR3 residues: CASSLVDRNGYTF. The CDR3 DNA sequence: TGTGCCAGCAGCTTAGTGGACAGAAATGGCTACACCTTC.

This chain connects TRBV5-1 to TRBJ2-3; 13 positions agree with TRBD2. Germline trimming cut 1 base from V and 4 bases from J; bases unmatched to any gene: 3. Looked up from germline, CDR1 is SGHRS and CDR2 is YFSETQ. The CDR3 has 16 residues. CDR3 in amino acids: CASSLRTSGSPDTQYF. CDR3 sequence (DNA): TGCGCCAGCAGCTTGAGGACTAGCGGGAGCCCAGATACGCAGTATTTT.

The rearrangement joins TRBV5-1 to TRBJ1-4; 7 nucleotides agree with TRBD1. The J segment lost 16 bases and the V segment lost 0 bases, leaving 9 bases of the junction unmatched. CDR3 length: 13 amino acids. CDR1 is SGHRS and CDR2 is YFSETQ in the germline V gene. The CDR3 reads CASSLEYGQGEFF. The CDR3 nucleotides are TGCGCCAGCAGCTTGGAGTACGGGCAGGGGGAGTTTTTT.

The J gene is TRBJ1-2, the V gene TRBV2, with a weak D call TRBD1 (6 bases). Germline values: CDR1 SNHLY, CDR2 FYNNEI. The CDR3 is 14 amino acids. Between the trimmed V and J ends, which lost 6 bases and 4 bases, there was a span of 15 bases. CDR3: CASSYEGGSYGYTF. The CDR3 DNA sequence: TGTGCCAGCAGCTACGAGGGGGGCAGCTATGGCTACACCTTC. The full variable domain, completed using reference TRBV2 and TRBJ1-2, is EPEVTQTPSHQVTQMGQEVILRCVPISNHLYFYWYRQILGQKVEFLVSFYNNEISEKSEIFDDQFSVERPDGSNFTLKIRSTKLEDSAMYFCASSYEGGSYGYTFGSGTRLTVV.